Below are 24 T cell receptor beta chains sequenced from a single sample in a study of CD8+ T cells in alopecia areata. RNA was isolated and reverse transcribed to cDNA, the sequencing template. The table came from immunoSEQ multiplex PCR; TCRdb's copy has only in-frame clones and leaves some out. Here the sample spans 60,000 to 90,000 clones, roughly 70% being singletons. Described treatment: oral pan-JAK inhibitor, 5-10 mg twice daily. The sequencing here drew on CD8+ T cells sorted from blood, taken at week 24, from a patient treated with tofacitinib. These receptors were collected from a human donor with alopecia areata.

The gene calls are TRBV28 and TRBJ1-1; D is unclear. Germline loops: CDR1 MDHEN, CDR2 SYDVKM. The CDR3 has 14 residues. V lost 7 bases and J lost 0, with 12 bases in between. This CDR3 is CASILGELNTEAFF. Written as DNA, the CDR3 is TGTGCCAGCATCCTGGGCGAGTTGAACACTGAAGCTTTCTTT.

The gene calls are TRBV27 and TRBJ2-1; D perhaps matches TRBD2 (6 bases). Germline CDR1 and CDR2: MNHEY and SMNVEV (reference sequence). V lost 2 bases, J lost 4 bases, and 12 bases lay in between. The CDR3 sequence is 15 residues long. The CDR3 here is CASSLSGEAYNEQFF. The CDR3, as DNA: TGTGCCAGCAGTTTAAGTGGGGAGGCGTACAATGAGCAGTTCTTC.

V gene TRBV7-9 combines with J gene TRBJ2-1; possibly TRBD1 for D (6 bases). Trimming took off 6 bases at V and 6 bases at J, with 18 bases between the two ends. Germline values: CDR1 SEHNR, CDR2 FQNEAQ (reference sequence). There are 15 residues in the CDR3. The CDR3 nucleotides are TGTGCCAGCAGTCCCCCAAGGGGGATGGGCAATGAGCAGTTCTTC. Translating gives CASSPPRGMGNEQFF. Full variable domain (remainder filled in from reference TRBV7-9 and TRBJ2-1): DTGVSQNPRHKITKRGQNVTFRCDPISEHNRLYWYRQTLGQGPEFLTYFQNEAQLEKSRLLSDRFSAERPKGSFSTLEIQRTEQGDSAMYLCASSPPRGMGNEQFFGPGTRLTVL.

DNA of the CDR3: TGTGCCAGTAGTAAGTCTAGTGTAGGCAATGAGCAGTTCTTC. Protein: CASSKSSVGNEQFF. V gene TRBV19 combines with J gene TRBJ2-1; D gene uncertain. This CDR3 has 14 amino acids. Between the trimmed V and J ends, which lost 4 bases and 6 bases, there was a span of 13 bases. Looked up from germline, CDR1 is LNHDA and CDR2 is SQIVND (reference sequence).

Only a few counts were recorded for this clone. The rearrangement uses TRBV4-3 and TRBJ2-7; unclear D gene. The CDR3 sequence is 13 residues long. V lost 0 bases and J 2 bases, leaving 5 bases between the germline ends. Germline V lookup: CDR1 LGHNA, CDR2 YSLEER. CDR3 loop: CASSQDTAYEQYF. Written as DNA, the CDR3 is TGCGCCAGCAGCCAAGATACAGCCTACGAGCAGTACTTC.

This clone was seen more than once but under ten times. The V call is TRBV29-1, the J call TRBJ2-1; perhaps TRBD2 as D (5 bases). The CDR3 consists of 14 residues. Germline V gives CDR1 SQVTM, CDR2 ANQGSEA. The ends were cut back, 2 bases at V and 4 bases at J, with 12 bases in the middle. As DNA, the CDR3 is TGCAGCGTTGAATTGATAGAGGGATACAATGAGCAGTTCTTC. The encoded protein is CSVELIEGYNEQFF.

The chain recombines TRBV27 with TRBJ1-5, with unresolved D. CDR3 size: 14 residues. Trimming pared 3 bases from V and 0 bases from J, leaving 6 bases between. The germline V gene encodes CDR1 MNHEY and CDR2 SMNVEV (reference sequence). CDR3 sequence reads: CASSLRLSNQPQHF. For the CDR3, the DNA is TGTGCCAGCAGTTTGCGGCTTAGCAATCAGCCCCAGCATTTT.

The rearrangement joins TRBV19 to TRBJ1-4; 8 bases agree with TRBD1. The junction had 10 bases not matched to a gene; V was cut back by 5 bases and J by 8 bases. From germline, CDR1 is LNHDA and CDR2 SQIVND (reference sequence). CDR3 length: 15 residues. The CDR3 DNA sequence: TGTGCCAGTAGTTCGACAGGGGTTCCGGGGGAAAAACTGTTTTTT. It specifies CASSSTGVPGEKLFF.

The gene calls are TRBV5-6 and TRBJ2-7, with a tentative D call TRBD2 (5 bases). CDR1 is SGHDT, CDR2 YYEEEE, per germline. V was pared by 4 bases and J by 2 bases, with 7 bases between. CDR3 length: 12 residues. CDR3 nucleotide sequence: TGTGCCAGCAGCCCGGGGACCTACGAGCAGTACTTC. Its translation: CASSPGTYEQYF. Variable domain in full (rest from reference TRBV5-6 and TRBJ2-7): DAGVTQSPTHLIKTRGQQVTLRCSPKSGHDTVSWYQQALGQGPQFIFQYYEEEERQRGNFPDRFSGHQFPNYSSELNVNALLLGDSALYLCASSPGTYEQYFGPGTRLTVT.

The V call is TRBV25-1, the J call TRBJ1-6; 11 nucleotides line up with TRBD1. Germline CDR1 reads MGHDK; CDR2 reads SYGVNS. The trim removed 8 bases at V and 10 bases at J, leaving 10 bases unmatched. The CDR3 has 15 amino acids. The CDR3 spells CASREDRGLNSPLHF. CDR3 coding DNA: TGTGCCAGCCGCGAGGACAGGGGGCTCAACTCACCCCTCCACTTT.

This clone was detected only a few times. The chain links TRBV7-2 to TRBJ2-7; D ambiguous. Per germline, CDR1 SGHTA and CDR2 FQGNSA. The CDR3 runs to 14 residues. Trimming stripped 5 bases from V and 2 bases from J, with 13 bases between. The CDR3 protein is CASSRAQSPYEQYF. The CDR3 nucleotides read TGTGCCAGCAGCCGAGCGCAGAGCCCCTACGAGCAGTACTTC. Full variable domain (rest looked up from reference TRBV7-2 and TRBJ2-7): GAGVSQSPSNKVTEKGKDVELRCDPISGHTALYWYRQSLGQGLEFLIYFQGNSAPDKSGLPSDRFSAERTGGSVSTLTIQRTQQEDSAVYLCASSRAQSPYEQYFGPGTRLTVT.

A few counts support this clone. The chain couples TRBV2 to TRBJ2-1; 7 bases map to TRBD2. CDR3 length equals 17 residues. The V and J ends lost 6 bases and 6 bases, in that order; junction bases with no gene match: 17. Per germline, CDR1 SNHLY and CDR2 FYNNEI. The CDR3 region is CASSRFARTSFGNEQFF. As DNA, the CDR3 is TGTGCCAGCAGCCGCTTTGCCCGGACTAGTTTCGGCAATGAGCAGTTCTTC.

In DNA form, the CDR3 reads TGTGCCAGCAGTTCCCGGGACAGGGACCCTGAAGCTTTCTTT. Its protein is CASSSRDRDPEAFF. J is TRBJ1-1 and V is TRBV27; 9 bases line up with TRBD1. The CDR3 runs to 14 residues. The V gene end was trimmed by 4 bases and the J gene end by 6 bases; junction bases not matched to a gene: 6. Germline V gene sequence: CDR1 MNHEY, CDR2 SMNVEV (reference sequence).

The chain carries TRBV9 and TRBJ2-7; TRBD1 matches 9 bases. The J segment lost 1 base and the V segment lost 4 bases, leaving 9 bases of the junction unmatched. There are 16 residues in the CDR3. The germline V gene encodes CDR1 SGDLS and CDR2 YYNGEE. CDR3 sequence: CASSPPGTGFSYEQYF. The DNA for the CDR3 is TGTGCCAGCAGCCCACCCGGGACAGGGTTTTCCTACGAGCAGTACTTC.

This clone occurred a few times. The CDR3 DNA follows: TGTGCCAGCAGCCCGGTGGTGAACACTGAAGCTTTCTTT. It translates to CASSPVVNTEAFF. V usage is TRBV7-9 and J usage is TRBJ1-1; D remains unclear. This CDR3 region has 13 residues. Germline CDR1 is SEHNR and CDR2 is FQNEAQ (reference sequence). Trimming left V 5 bases short and J 0 bases short, with 7 bases between. Based on the CDR3 plus reference TRBV7-9 and TRBJ1-1, the full variable domain is DTGVSQNPRHKITKRGQNVTFRCDPISEHNRLYWYRQTLGQGPEFLTYFQNEAQLEKSRLLSDRFSAERPKGSFSTLEIQRTEQGDSAMYLCASSPVVNTEAFFGQGTRLTVV.

The gene calls are TRBV4-1 and TRBJ2-7; D gene unclear. Trimming stripped 4 bases from V and 4 bases from J, with 17 bases between. The CDR3 length is 15 residues. Germline loops: CDR1 MGHRA, CDR2 YSYEKL. This CDR3 reads CASSPPARVGYEQYF. As DNA, the CDR3 is TGCGCCAGCAGCCCCCCCGCTAGGGTTGGTTACGAGCAGTACTTC.

The chain couples TRBV7-9 to TRBJ1-4; D not resolved. V lost 0 bases and J lost 12, with 8 bases in between. Germline values: CDR1 SEHNR, CDR2 FQNEAQ (reference sequence). This CDR3 region has 12 residues. The CDR3: CASSLAYAELFF. The CDR3 DNA sequence: TGTGCCAGCAGCTTAGCGTATGCGGAACTGTTTTTT.

The chain couples TRBV30 to TRBJ2-7, with 8 nucleotides matching TRBD1. Germline assignment: CDR1 GTSNPN and CDR2 SVGIG (reference sequence). This CDR3 contains 17 residues. Trimming removed 2 bases from V and 1 base from J; junction bases left unmatched: 13. CDR3 loop: CAWSPLPRTGNSYEQYF. In DNA form, the CDR3 reads TGTGCCTGGAGTCCGCTACCCCGGACAGGGAATTCCTACGAGCAGTACTTC.

The V call is TRBV4-3, the J call TRBJ1-1; D not resolved. Trimming removed 0 bases from V and 1 base from J, with 3 bases in between. CDR1 and CDR2 from the germline V gene are LGHNA and YSLEER. The CDR3 is 13 amino acids. This CDR3 is CASSQDWNTEAFF. CDR3 DNA sequence: TGCGCCAGCAGCCAAGATTGGAACACTGAAGCTTTCTTT.

This clone was counted only a few times. This rearrangement joins TRBV2 to TRBJ2-3; 9 positions agree with TRBD2. Germline lookup yields CDR1 SNHLY and CDR2 FYNNEI. The V segment lost 10 bases and the J segment 2 bases; nucleotides outside the gene matches: 4. This CDR3 contains 13 residues. Here the CDR3 reads CATTSGPTDTQYF. The CDR3 coding sequence is TGTGCCACGACTAGCGGACCCACAGATACGCAGTATTTT.

This clone turned up a few times. CDR3: CASSLVSCTEAFF. The CDR3 DNA reads as TGTGCCAGCAGCTTAGTATCTTGCACTGAAGCTTTCTTT. The chain has TRBV7-2 and TRBJ1-1; no definite D call. Germline V lookup: CDR1 SGHTA, CDR2 FQGNSA. Trimming left V 1 base short and J 4 bases short, with 7 bases between. The CDR3 contains 13 residues.

This clone was found once. The chain combines TRBV2 with TRBJ2-1, with TRBD2 matching 9 bases. Germline V gives CDR1 SNHLY, CDR2 FYNNEI. The V segment lost 1 base and the J segment 4 bases; nucleotides outside the gene matches: 5. This CDR3 is 16 amino acids long. DNA of the CDR3: TGTGCCAGCAGTGAAGTCGGAGCGGGGGGATACAATGAGCAGTTCTTC. Amino acids: CASSEVGAGGYNEQFF.

Only one count was recorded for this clone. This sequence joins TRBV29-1 and TRBJ2-6; D call uncertain. Trimming took off 6 bases at V and 0 bases at J, with 15 bases between the two ends. The CDR3 is 16 amino acids. CDR1 and CDR2 (germline): SQVTM, ANQGSEA. This CDR3 reads CSVRLTPDSGANVLTF. The CDR3 coding sequence is TGCAGCGTCCGCCTAACCCCAGACTCTGGGGCCAACGTCCTGACTTTC.

The rearrangement links TRBV5-4 to TRBJ1-1, with D possibly being TRBD1 (5 bases). Between the trimmed V and J ends, which lost 4 bases and 8 bases, there was a span of 18 bases. CDR1 is SGHNT, CDR2 YYREEE, per germline (reference sequence). The CDR3 covers 14 residues. This CDR3 reads CASSLGRGKTEAFF. The CDR3 DNA sequence: TGTGCCAGCAGCCTTGGGAGGGGAAAGACCGAAGCTTTCTTT.